A single T cell receptor beta chain is shown here with its context. TCRdb's copy holds only in-frame clones and misses some; the assay was immunoSEQ multiplex PCR. Of 98,000 or so clones listed, around three quarters were seen once; the top ten hold roughly 10%. The source of the sample is a study of control samples from healthy donors and cancer patients. Per the germline V gene, CDR1 is SNHLY and CDR2 is FYNNEI. The CDR3 contains 13 residues. V dropped 6 bases and J dropped 6; count of bases not matched to a gene: 4. The chain carries TRBV2 and TRBJ2-7, with 11 bases fitting TRBD2. Sequenced sample: blood. The TCR comes from a woman in her twenties or thirties in good health. Here the CDR3 reads CASRDLAGGEQYF. In DNA form, the CDR3 reads TGTGCCAGCAGGGATCTAGCGGGGGGCGAGCAGTACTTC.